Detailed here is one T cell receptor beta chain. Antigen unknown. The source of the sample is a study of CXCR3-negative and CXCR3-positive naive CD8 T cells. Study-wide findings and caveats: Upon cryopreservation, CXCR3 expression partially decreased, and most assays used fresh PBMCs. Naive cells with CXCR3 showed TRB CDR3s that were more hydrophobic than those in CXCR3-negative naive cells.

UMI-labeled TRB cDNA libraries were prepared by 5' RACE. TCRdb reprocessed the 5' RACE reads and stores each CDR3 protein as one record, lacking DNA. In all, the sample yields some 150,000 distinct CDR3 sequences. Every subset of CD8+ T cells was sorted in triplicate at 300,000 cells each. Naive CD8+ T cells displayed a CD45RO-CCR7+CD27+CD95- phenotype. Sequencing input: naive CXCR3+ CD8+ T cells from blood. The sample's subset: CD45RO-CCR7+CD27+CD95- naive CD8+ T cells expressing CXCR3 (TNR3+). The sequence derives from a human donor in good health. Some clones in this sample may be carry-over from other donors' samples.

The CDR3 sequence: CSARTGGLEQYF. This chain uses TRBV29-1 with TRBJ2-7; with no DNA, the TCRdb D assignment of TRBD1 cannot be verified. Per germline, CDR1 SQVTM and CDR2 ANQGSEA. The CDR3 totals 12 residues.